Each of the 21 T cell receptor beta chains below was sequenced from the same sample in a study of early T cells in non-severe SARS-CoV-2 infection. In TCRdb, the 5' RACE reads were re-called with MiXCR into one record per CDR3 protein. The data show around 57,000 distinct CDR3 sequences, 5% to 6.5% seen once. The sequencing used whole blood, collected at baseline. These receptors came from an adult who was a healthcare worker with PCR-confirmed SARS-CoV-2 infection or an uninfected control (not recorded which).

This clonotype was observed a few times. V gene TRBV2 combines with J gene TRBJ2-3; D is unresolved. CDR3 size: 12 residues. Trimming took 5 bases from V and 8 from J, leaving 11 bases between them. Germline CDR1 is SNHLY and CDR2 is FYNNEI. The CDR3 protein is CASSTMWATQYF. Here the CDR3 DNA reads TGTGCCAGCAGTACGATGTGGGCTACGCAGTATTTT.

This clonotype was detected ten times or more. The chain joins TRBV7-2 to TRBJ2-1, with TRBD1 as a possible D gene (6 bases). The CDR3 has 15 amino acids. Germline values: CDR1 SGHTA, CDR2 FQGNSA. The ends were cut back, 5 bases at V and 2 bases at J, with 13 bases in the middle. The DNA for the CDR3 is TGTGCCAGCAGCCTTGACAGGAGGCCCTACAATGAGCAGTTCTTC. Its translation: CASSLDRRPYNEQFF. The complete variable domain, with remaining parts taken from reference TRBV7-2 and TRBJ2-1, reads GAGVSQSPSNKVTEKGKDVELRCDPISGHTALYWYRQSLGQGLEFLIYFQGNSAPDKSGLPSDRFSAERTGGSVSTLTIQRTQQEDSAVYLCASSLDRRPYNEQFFGPGTRLTVL.

CDR3 residues: CSARAIGTGHENEQYF. The CDR3 nucleotides read TGCAGTGCTAGAGCGATCGGGACAGGACATGAGAACGAGCAGTACTTC. The chain combines TRBV20-1 with TRBJ2-7; 8 nucleotides agree with TRBD1. V shed 1 base and J 5 bases; nucleotides not matched to a gene: 13. The germline CDR1 and CDR2 sequences are DFQATT and SNEGSKA (reference sequence). The CDR3 length is 16 residues.

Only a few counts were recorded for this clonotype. CDR3: CASSQGAFTPGGPFYEQYF. The CDR3 DNA is TGCGCCAGCAGCCAAGGAGCGTTTACGCCAGGGGGCCCTTTTTACGAGCAGTACTTC. The J gene is TRBJ2-7, the V gene TRBV4-1; 8 nucleotides agree with TRBD1. The CDR3 covers 19 residues. Per the germline V gene, CDR1 is MGHRA and CDR2 is YSYEKL. Losses at the gene ends were 1 base for V and 4 bases for J; bases not matched to a gene: 18.

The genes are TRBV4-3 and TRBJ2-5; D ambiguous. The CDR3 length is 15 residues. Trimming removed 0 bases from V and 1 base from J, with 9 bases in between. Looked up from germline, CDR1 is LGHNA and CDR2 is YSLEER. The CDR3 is CASSQDRSLQETQYF. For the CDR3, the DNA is TGCGCCAGCAGCCAAGATAGGAGCCTCCAAGAGACCCAGTACTTC.

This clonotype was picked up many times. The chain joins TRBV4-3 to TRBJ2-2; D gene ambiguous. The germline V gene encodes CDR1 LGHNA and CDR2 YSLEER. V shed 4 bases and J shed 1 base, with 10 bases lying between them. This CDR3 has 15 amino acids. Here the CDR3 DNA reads TGCGCCAGCAGCCGGACGGCCTTGAACACCGGGGAGCTGTTTTTT. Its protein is CASSRTALNTGELFF.

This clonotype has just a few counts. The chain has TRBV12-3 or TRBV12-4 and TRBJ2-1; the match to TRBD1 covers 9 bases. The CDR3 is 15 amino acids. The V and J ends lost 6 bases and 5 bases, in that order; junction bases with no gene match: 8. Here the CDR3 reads CASRPPGTGNNEQFF. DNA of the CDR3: TGTGCCAGCAGGCCTCCCGGGACAGGGAACAATGAGCAGTTCTTC.

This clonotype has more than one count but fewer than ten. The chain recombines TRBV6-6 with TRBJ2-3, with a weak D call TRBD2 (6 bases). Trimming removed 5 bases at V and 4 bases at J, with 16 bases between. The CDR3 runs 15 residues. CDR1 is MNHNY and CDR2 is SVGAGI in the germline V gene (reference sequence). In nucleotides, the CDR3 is TGTGCCAGCAGTAATCATCGGAGGGCCGCAGATACGCAGTATTTT. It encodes CASSNHRRAADTQYF.

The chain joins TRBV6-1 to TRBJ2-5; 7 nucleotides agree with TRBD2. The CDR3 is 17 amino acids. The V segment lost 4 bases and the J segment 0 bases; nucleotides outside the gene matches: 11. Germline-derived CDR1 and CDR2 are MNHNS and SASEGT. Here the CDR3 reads CASSVQTGTIDQETQYF. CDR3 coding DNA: TGTGCCAGCAGTGTCCAGACCGGGACTATAGACCAAGAGACCCAGTACTTC.

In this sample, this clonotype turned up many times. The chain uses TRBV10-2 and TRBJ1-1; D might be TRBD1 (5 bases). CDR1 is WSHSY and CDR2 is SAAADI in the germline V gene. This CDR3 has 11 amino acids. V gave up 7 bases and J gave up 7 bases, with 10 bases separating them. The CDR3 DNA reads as TGCGCCAGCACGCCGGGGGGTGAAGCTTTCTTT. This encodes CASTPGGEAFF.

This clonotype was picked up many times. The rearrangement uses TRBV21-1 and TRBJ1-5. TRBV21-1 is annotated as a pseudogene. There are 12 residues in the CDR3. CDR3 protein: CASSTSWQPQHF. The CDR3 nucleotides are TGTGCCAGCAGCACTTCGTGGCAGCCCCAGCATTTT.

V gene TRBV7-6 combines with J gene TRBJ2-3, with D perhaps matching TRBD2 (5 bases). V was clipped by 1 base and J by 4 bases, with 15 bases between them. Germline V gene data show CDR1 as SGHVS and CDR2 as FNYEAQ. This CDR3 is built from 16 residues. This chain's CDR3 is CASSLEPGLRADTQYF. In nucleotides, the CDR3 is TGTGCCAGCAGCTTAGAACCCGGACTTCGCGCAGATACGCAGTATTTT.

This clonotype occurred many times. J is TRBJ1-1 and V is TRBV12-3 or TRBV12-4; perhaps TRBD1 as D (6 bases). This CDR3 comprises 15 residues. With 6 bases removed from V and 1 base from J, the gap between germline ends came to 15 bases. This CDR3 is CASSTRGTQNTEAFF. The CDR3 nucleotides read TGTGCCAGCAGCACCCGAGGGACACAGAACACTGAAGCTTTCTTT.

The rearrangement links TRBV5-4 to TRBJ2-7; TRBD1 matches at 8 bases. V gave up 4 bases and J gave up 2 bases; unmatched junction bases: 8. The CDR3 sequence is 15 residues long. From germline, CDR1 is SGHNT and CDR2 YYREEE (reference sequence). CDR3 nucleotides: TGTGCCAGCAGCGTGCGGGACAGGCACGCCTACGAGCAGTACTTC. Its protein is CASSVRDRHAYEQYF.

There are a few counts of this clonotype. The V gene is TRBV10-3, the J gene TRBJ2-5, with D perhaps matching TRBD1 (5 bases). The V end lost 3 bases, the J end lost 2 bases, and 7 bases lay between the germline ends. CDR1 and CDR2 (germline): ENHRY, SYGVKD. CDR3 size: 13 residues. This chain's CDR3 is CAISDDRQETQYF. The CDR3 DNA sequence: TGTGCCATCAGTGATGACAGACAAGAGACCCAGTACTTC.

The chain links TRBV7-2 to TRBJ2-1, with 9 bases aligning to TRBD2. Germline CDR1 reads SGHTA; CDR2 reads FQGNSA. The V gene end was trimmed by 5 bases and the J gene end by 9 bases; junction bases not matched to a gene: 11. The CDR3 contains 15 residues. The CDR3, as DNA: TGTGCCAGCAGCCCCACCGGCGGGAGGGTCAGTGAGCAGTTCTTC. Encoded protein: CASSPTGGRVSEQFF.

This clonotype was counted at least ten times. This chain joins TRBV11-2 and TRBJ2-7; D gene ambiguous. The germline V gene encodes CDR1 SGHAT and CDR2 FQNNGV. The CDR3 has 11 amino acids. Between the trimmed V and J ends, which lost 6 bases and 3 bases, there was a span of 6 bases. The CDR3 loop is CASSEIYEQYF. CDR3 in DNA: TGTGCCAGCAGTGAAATCTACGAGCAGTACTTC. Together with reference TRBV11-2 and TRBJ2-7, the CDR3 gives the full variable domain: EAGVAQSPRYKIIEKRQSVAFWCNPISGHATLYWYQQILGQGPKLLIQFQNNGVVDDSQLPKDRFSAERLKGVDSTLKIQPAKLEDSAVYLCASSEIYEQYFGPGTRLTVT.

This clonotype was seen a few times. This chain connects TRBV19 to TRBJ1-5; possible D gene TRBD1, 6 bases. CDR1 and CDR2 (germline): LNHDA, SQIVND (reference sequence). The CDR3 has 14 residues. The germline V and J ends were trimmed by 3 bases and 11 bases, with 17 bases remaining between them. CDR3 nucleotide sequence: TGTGCCAGTAGTATTCCACAGGGAGCAGAGGCCCAGCATTTT. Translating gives CASSIPQGAEAQHF.

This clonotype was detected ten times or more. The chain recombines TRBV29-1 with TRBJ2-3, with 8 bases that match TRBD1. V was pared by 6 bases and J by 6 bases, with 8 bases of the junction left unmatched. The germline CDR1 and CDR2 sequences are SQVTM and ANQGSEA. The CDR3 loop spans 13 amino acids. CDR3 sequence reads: CSVGTGRGDTQYF. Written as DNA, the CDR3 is TGCAGCGTCGGGACAGGACGAGGGGATACGCAGTATTTT.

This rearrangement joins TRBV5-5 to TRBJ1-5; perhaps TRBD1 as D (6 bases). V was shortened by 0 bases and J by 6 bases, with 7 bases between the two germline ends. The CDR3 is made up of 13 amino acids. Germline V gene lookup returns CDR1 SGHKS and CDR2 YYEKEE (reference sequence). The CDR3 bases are TGTGCCAGCAGCTTGGAGGACAGTCAGCCCCAGCATTTT. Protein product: CASSLEDSQPQHF.

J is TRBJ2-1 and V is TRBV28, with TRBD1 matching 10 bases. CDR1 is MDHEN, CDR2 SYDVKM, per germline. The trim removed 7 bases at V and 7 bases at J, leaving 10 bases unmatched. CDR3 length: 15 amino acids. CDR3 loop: CASTPGQGIQNEQFF. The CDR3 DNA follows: TGTGCCAGCACCCCGGGACAGGGGATACAAAATGAGCAGTTCTTC.